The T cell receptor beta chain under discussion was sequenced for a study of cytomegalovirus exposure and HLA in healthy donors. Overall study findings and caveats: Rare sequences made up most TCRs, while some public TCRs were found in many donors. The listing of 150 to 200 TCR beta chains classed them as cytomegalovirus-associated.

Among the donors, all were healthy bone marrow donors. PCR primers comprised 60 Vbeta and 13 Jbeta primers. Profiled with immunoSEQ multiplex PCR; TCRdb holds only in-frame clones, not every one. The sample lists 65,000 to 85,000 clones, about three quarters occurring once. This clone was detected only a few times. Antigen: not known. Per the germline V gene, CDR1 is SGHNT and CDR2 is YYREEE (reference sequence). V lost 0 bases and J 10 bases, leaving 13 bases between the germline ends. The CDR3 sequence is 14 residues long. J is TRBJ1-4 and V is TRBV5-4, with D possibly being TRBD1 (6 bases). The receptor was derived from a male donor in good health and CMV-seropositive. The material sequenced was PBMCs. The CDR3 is CASSLGQERAKLFF. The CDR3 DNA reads TGTGCCAGCAGCTTGGGACAGGAACGGGCAAAACTGTTTTTT.